These 4 T cell receptor beta chains were sequenced from one sample in a study of T cells in Graves' hyperthyroidism and ophthalmopathy. Amplification yielded TCR beta CDR3 regions, with RNA transcripts as the source. A set of HTBI primers served as the primers for a first-round RT-PCR of the TCR CDR3. TCRdb processed the multiplex PCR reads anew with MiXCR; each CDR3 protein has one entry. The table lists approximately 320,000 distinct CDR3 sequences, around a sixth of them singletons. The sequencing sample was made of blood. These receptors came from a man younger than 45 with Graves' hyperthyroidism.

In the case of this clonotype: The junction does not match germline at one end; this may be a read error. The rearrangement uses TRBV6-2 or TRBV6-3 and TRBJ2-2; D gene unclear. Germline V gives CDR1 MNHEY, CDR2 SVGEGT. CDR3 length: 15 amino acids. The chain's CDR3 is CANSNGFANTGELFF. CDR3 nucleotide sequence: TGTGCCAACAGTAACGGATTTGCGAACACCGGGGAGCTGTTTTTT.

Many counts were recorded for this clonotype. This sequence joins TRBV2 and TRBJ1-1, with D possibly TRBD1 on 5 matching bases. The CDR3 length is 13 residues. V was shortened by 1 base and J by 6 bases, with 9 bases between the two germline ends. The germline gives CDR1 SNHLY, CDR2 FYNNEI. CDR3 sequence reads: CASSEERDAEAFF. In DNA form, the CDR3 reads TGTGCCAGCAGTGAAGAGAGGGACGCTGAAGCTTTCTTT. Filled out from reference TRBV2 and TRBJ1-1, the complete variable domain reads EPEVTQTPSHQVTQMGQEVILRCVPISNHLYFYWYRQILGQKVEFLVSFYNNEISEKSEIFDDQFSVERPDGSNFTLKIRSTKLEDSAMYFCASSEERDAEAFFGQGTRLTVV.

Ten or more counts support this clonotype. This chain connects TRBV5-1 to TRBJ1-1, with D perhaps TRBD1 (5 bases). CDR1 and CDR2 from the germline V gene are SGHRS and YFSETQ. Between the trimmed V and J ends, which lost 10 bases and 0 bases, there was a span of 16 bases. The CDR3 is made up of 14 amino acids. The CDR3 bases are TGCGCCGAGGGGCGTACCGAGGTGAACACTGAAGCTTTCTTT. Residues: CAEGRTEVNTEAFF. Supplemented by reference TRBV5-1 and TRBJ1-1, the full variable domain reads KAGVTQTPRYLIKTRGQQVTLSCSPISGHRSVSWYQQTPGQGLQFLFEYFSETQRNKGNFPGRFSGRQFSNSRSEMNVSTLELGDSALYLCAEGRTEVNTEAFFGQGTRLTVV.

This clonotype was counted only a few times. The chain carries TRBV12-3 or TRBV12-4 and TRBJ1-5; D unresolved. The CDR3 is made up of 14 amino acids. V lost 0 bases and J lost 4, with 7 bases in between. The CDR3 sequence: CASSLALENQPQHF. CDR3 DNA: TGTGCCAGCAGTTTAGCCCTTGAGAATCAGCCCCAGCATTTT.